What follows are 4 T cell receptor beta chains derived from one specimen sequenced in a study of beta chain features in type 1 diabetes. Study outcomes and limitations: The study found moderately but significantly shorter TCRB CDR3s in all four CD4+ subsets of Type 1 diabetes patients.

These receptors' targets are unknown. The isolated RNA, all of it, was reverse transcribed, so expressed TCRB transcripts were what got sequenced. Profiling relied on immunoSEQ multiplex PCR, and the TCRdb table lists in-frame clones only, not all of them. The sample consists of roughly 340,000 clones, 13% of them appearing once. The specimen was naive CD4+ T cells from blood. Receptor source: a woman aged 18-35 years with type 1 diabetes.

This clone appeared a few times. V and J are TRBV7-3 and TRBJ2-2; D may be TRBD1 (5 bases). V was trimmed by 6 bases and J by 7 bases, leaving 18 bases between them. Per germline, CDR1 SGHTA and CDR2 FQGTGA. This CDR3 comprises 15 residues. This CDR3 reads CASSLTQGLGGELFF. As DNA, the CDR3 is TGTGCCAGCAGTCTGACCCAGGGTTTGGGCGGGGAGCTGTTTTTT.

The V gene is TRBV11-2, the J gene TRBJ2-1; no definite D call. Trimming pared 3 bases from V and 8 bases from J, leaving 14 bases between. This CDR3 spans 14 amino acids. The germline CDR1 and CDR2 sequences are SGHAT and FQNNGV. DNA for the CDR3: TGTGCCAGCAGCTTCTTAGCCCTTAGTCATGAGCAGTTCTTC. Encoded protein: CASSFLALSHEQFF.

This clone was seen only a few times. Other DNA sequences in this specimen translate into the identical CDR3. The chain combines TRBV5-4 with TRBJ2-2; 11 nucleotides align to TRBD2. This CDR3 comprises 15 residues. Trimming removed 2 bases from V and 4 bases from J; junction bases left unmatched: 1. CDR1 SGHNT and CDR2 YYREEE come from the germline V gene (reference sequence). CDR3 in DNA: TGTGCCAGCAGCTTAGGACTAGCGGGCACCGGGGAGCTGTTTTTT. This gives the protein CASSLGLAGTGELFF.

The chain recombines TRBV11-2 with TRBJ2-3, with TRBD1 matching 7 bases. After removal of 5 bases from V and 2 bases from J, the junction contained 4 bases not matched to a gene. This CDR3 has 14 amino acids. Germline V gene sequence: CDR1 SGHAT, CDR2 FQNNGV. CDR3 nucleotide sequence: TGTGCCAGCAGCCCTACAGGGGTCACAGATACGCAGTATTTT. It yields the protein CASSPTGVTDTQYF.